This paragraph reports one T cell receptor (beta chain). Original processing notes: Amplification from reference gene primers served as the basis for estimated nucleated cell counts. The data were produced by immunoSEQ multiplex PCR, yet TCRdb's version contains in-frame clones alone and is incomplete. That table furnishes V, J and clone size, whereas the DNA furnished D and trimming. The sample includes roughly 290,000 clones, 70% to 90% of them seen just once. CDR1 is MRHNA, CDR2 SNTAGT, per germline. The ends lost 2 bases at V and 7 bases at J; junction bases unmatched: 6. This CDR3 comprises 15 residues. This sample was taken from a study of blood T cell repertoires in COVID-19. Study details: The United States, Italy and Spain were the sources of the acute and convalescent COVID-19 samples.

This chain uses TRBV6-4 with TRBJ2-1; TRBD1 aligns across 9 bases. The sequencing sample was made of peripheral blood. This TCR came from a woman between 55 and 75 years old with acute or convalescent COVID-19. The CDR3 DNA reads TGTGCCAGCAGTGACCGTCCCGGGACAGGGAATGAGCAGTTCTTC. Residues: CASSDRPGTGNEQFF.